These T cell receptor beta chains were read from a single sample in a study of blood T cell repertoires in COVID-19. Profiled with immunoSEQ multiplex PCR; TCRdb holds only in-frame clones, not every one. The sample contains hundreds of thousands of clones, around 85% of which appear only once. Material for sequencing was PBMCs or T cells enriched from blood (not recorded which). The source is a woman aged 50 to 60 who had recovered from COVID-19. CDR3s include the opening cysteine and the closing phenylalanine or tryptophan. The size of a clone is reported for some rows only, either as once, few or many, or as a class for expanded clones.

j_call,v_call,clone_size,cdr3_aa
TRBJ1-6,TRBV30,-,CAWSLRSYNSPLHF
TRBJ1-1,TRBV12-3/TRBV12-4,few,CASSPERAEAFF
TRBJ1-5,TRBV27,-,CASSSDRTNNQPQHF
TRBJ1-6,TRBV27,few,CASSRLDSVSPLHF
TRBJ1-4,TRBV28,few,CASSLGRTGVPEKLFF
TRBJ1-2,TRBV7-3,-,CASSPRPGPTYGYTF
TRBJ1-4,TRBV19,-,CASSHRNSPNEKLFF
TRBJ1-4,TRBV4-3,few,CASSQEPATGANEKLFF
TRBJ1-6,TRBV30,-,CAWRGPVDNSPLHF
TRBJ1-5,TRBV4-2,once,CASSQDGAVNQPQHF
TRBJ2-2,TRBV15,-,CATSRVAGGHNTGELFF
TRBJ2-3,TRBV11-2,-,CASSLGQGAPGDTQYF
TRBJ1-2,TRBV28,-,CASVPQGQGANYGYTF
TRBJ2-1,TRBV6-5,-,CASSSSAYNEQFF
TRBJ1-2,TRBV6-2/TRBV6-3,-,CASSLDLWRNYGYTF
TRBJ2-2,TRBV5-1,-,CASSLYGTQNTGELFF
TRBJ2-5,TRBV4-3,-,CASSQRGRQGRETQYF
TRBJ1-1,TRBV6-2/TRBV6-3,-,CASSYLGQMNTEAFF
TRBJ1-3,TRBV10-3,-,CAISDRDYTIYF
TRBJ2-7,TRBV12-3/TRBV12-4,-,CASSSGQSYEQYF
TRBJ1-2,TRBV10-3,-,CAISAVTGEANYGYTF
TRBJ2-7,TRBV27,once,CASSALGAVNYEQYF
TRBJ1-1,TRBV29-1,-,CSVNPVGGMDTEAFF
TRBJ2-7,TRBV5-1,-,CASSLTGLSHYEQYF
TRBJ1-4,TRBV3-1/TRBV3-2,-,CASGQGTNEKLFF
TRBJ1-5,TRBV4-2,-,CASSRGQGNQPQHF
TRBJ2-7,TRBV7-9,-,CASSFGAGESSYEQYF
TRBJ1-3,TRBV28,-,CASSFPPRIGRGIAGNTIYF
TRBJ2-7,TRBV7-6,-,CASSLRAGGQTYEQYF
TRBJ1-6,TRBV21-1,many,CASSKWGFFPPLHF
TRBJ2-3,TRBV11-1,-,CASSFPGQVADTQYF
TRBJ1-3,TRBV9,-,CASSGTGDSLSGNTIYF
TRBJ1-5,TRBV28,once,CAAIQDRAAHQPQHF